The T cell receptor (beta chain) described here comes from a study of OX40 agonist ivuxolimab in advanced cancers. Looking at the study overall: Ivuxolimab, which targeted the costimulatory receptor OX40 (CD134), was an agonistic, fully human IgG2 monoclonal antibody. Intravenous ivuxolimab was administered to patients every 2 weeks at six dose levels: 0.01, 0.1, 0.3, 1.5, 3 and 10 mg/kg. Among the 52 dose-escalation patients, some 20 had hepatocellular carcinoma, 15 or so melanoma, 9 renal cell carcinoma and 9 head and neck cancer. A male proportion of roughly 85% and a mean age of approximately 60 years, ranging from roughly 23 to 80, were recorded for the dose-escalation cohort. Prior anti-PD-1, anti-PD-L1 or anti-CTLA-4 therapy was permitted, and approximately 40% of dose-escalation patients had received checkpoint inhibitors. Partial responses were achieved by three dose-escalation patients, of whom one had hepatocellular carcinoma and two had cutaneous melanoma. Peripheral TCRbeta sequencing aimed to test whether ivuxolimab altered TCR sequence diversity and caused clonal T-cell expansion. The paper covers the monotherapy dose-escalation part of the phase I ivuxolimab trial, which included N ≈ 57 patients.

To sequence the TCRbeta CDR3 region, genomic DNA was isolated from the sorted cells. TCRbeta CDR3 regions were sequenced using the immunoSEQ Assay. Imported from immuneACCESS, the table was reduced by TCRdb to in-frame sequences with V and J called. These copies leave out some clones; in studies compared against another copy, an unresolved V gene accounts for under half, and the cause of the remainder is not known. The sample has about 77,000 clones on record, roughly 86% of them singletons. Approximately 2.4% of the sample is taken by the ten largest. Patients with a history of autoimmune disease or receiving systemic immunosuppression were excluded from the trial. In every dose cohort, peripheral blood was drawn for TCR sequencing at baseline, cycle 4 day 1, and cycle 7 day 1. Samples came from an open-label, multicenter, first-in-human phase I dose-escalation trial of ivuxolimab. The trial enrolled adults with locally advanced or metastatic head and neck squamous cell, hepatocellular, melanoma or renal cell carcinoma. Before TCR sequencing, CD4+ T cells and CD8+ T cells from peripheral blood were sorted into separate populations.

As concerns this clone: Its recognized antigen is unknown. No much larger clone exists at a distance of one base, and base qualities are not known.

Points the paper makes about the study in general: At doses from 0.1 to 3.0 mg/kg, clonal expansion was seen in both CD4+ and CD8+ blood T cells between baseline and week 6. The antigen specificity of the clonally expanded peripheral T cells was not determined. In the 0.1-3.0 mg/kg groups, partial responders had among the lowest normalized peripheral clonal expansion, particularly in CD8+ T cells. Low levels of normalized T-cell clonal expansion were also shown by some nonresponding patients. After ivuxolimab, more expanded clones were found on average in CD8+ T cells than in CD4+ T cells.

This specimen was CD4+ or CD8+ T cells sorted from blood, taken in a trial of the OX40 agonist ivuxolimab. The TCR originated in an adult with an advanced solid tumor such as melanoma, head and neck, liver or kidney cancer.

In nucleotides, the sequence is TGTGCCAGCAGCGTCCGTAGCACAGATACGCAGTATTTT. Its product reads: CASSVRSTDTQYF. Rearrangement joined TRBV9 to TRBJ2-3; no D gene is confidently identified. Including cysteine and phenylalanine, the CDR3 has 13 amino acids. Only CDR3 DNA remains: 39 bases, in frame from the first base. The germline ends are 4 bases apart after V is trimmed by 2 bases and J by 0 bases. For CDR1 and CDR2, the germline V gene lists SGDLS and YYNGEE.